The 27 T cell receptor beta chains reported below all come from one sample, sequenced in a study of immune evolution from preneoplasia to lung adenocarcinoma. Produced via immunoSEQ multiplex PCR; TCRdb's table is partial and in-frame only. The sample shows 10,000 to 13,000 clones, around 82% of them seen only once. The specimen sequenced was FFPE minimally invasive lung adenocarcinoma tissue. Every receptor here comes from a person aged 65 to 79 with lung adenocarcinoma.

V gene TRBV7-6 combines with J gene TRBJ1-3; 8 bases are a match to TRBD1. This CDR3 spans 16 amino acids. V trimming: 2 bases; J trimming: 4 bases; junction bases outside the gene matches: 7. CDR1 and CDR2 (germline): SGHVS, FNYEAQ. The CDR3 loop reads CASSLYGTGGGNTIYF. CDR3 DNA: TGTGCCAGCAGCTTATACGGGACAGGCGGCGGAAACACCATATATTTT.

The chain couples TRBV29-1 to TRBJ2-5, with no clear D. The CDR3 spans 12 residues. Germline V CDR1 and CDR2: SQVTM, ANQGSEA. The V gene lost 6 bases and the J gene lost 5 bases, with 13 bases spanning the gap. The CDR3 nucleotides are TGCAGCGTCTTCGAAAGCACGGAGACCCAGTACTTC. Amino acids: CSVFESTETQYF.

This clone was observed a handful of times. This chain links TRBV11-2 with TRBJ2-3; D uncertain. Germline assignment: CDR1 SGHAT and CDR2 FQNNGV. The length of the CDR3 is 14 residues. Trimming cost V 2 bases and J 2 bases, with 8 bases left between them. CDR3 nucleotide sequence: TGTGCCAGCAGCTTATTGGCCTCCACAGATACGCAGTATTTT. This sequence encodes CASSLLASTDTQYF.

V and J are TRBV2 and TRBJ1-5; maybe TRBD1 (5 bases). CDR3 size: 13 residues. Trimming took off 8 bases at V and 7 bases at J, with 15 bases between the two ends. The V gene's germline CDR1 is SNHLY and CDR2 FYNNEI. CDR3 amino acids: CASGMSREQPQHF. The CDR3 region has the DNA TGTGCCAGCGGTATGTCCAGGGAACAGCCCCAGCATTTT. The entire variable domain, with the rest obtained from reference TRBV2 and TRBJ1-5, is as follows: EPEVTQTPSHQVTQMGQEVILRCVPISNHLYFYWYRQILGQKVEFLVSFYNNEISEKSEIFDDQFSVERPDGSNFTLKIRSTKLEDSAMYFCASGMSREQPQHFGDGTRLSIL.

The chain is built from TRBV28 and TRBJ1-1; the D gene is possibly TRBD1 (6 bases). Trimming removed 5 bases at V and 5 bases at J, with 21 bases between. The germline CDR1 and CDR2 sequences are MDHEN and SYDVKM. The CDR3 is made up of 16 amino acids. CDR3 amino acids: CASSRTGQGRLTEAFF. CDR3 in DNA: TGTGCCAGCAGTCGTACGGGGCAGGGGAGATTGACTGAAGCTTTCTTT.

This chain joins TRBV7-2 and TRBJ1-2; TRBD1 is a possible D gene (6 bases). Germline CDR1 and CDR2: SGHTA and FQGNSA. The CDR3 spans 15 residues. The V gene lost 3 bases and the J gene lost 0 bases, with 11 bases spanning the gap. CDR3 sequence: CASSFLKGANYGYTF. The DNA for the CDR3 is TGTGCCAGCAGCTTTTTGAAGGGGGCTAACTATGGCTACACCTTC.

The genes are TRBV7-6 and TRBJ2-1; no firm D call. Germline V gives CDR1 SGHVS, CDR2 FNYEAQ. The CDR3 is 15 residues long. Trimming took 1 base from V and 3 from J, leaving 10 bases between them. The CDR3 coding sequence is TGTGCCAGCAGCTTAGATACTACCTACTACAATGAGCAGTTCTTC. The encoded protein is CASSLDTTYYNEQFF.

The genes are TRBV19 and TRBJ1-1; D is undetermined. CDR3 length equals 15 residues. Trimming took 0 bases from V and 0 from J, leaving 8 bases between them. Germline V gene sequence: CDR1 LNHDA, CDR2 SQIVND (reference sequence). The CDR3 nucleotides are TGTGCCAGTAGTATAGATCCCCGTCTGAACACTGAAGCTTTCTTT. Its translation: CASSIDPRLNTEAFF. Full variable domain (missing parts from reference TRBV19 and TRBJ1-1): DGGITQSPKYLFRKEGQNVTLSCEQNLNHDAMYWYRQDPGQGLRLIYYSQIVNDFQKGDIAEGYSVSREKKESFPLTVTSAQKNPTAFYLCASSIDPRLNTEAFFGQGTRLTVV.

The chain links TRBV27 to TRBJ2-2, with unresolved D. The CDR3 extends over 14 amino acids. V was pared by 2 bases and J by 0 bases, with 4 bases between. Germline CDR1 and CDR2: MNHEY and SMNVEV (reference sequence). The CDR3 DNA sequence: TGTGCCAGCAGTTTAGGTGCGAACACCGGGGAGCTGTTTTTT. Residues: CASSLGANTGELFF.

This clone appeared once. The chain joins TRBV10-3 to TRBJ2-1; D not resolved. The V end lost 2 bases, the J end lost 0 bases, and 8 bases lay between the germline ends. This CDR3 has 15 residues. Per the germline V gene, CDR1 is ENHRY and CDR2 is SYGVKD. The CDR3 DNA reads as TGTGCCATCAGTGAGGGGTCTAGCTCCTACAATGAGCAGTTCTTC. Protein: CAISEGSSSYNEQFF.

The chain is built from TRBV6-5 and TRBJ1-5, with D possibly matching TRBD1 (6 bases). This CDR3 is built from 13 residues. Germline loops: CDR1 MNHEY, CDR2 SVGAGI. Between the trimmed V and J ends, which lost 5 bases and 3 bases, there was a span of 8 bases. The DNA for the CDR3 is TGTGCCAGCAGTGGGACATACAATCAGCCCCAGCATTTT. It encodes CASSGTYNQPQHF.

The CDR3 DNA sequence: TGTGCCTGGAGGAGGACAGGTCCTAACTATGGCTACACCTTC. Translation: CAWRRTGPNYGYTF. The chain employs TRBV30 and TRBJ1-2, with 7 bases identical to TRBD1. Germline CDR1 GTSNPN, CDR2 SVGIG (reference sequence). The CDR3 extends over 14 amino acids. V was pared by 3 bases and J by 0 bases, with 4 bases of the junction left unmatched.

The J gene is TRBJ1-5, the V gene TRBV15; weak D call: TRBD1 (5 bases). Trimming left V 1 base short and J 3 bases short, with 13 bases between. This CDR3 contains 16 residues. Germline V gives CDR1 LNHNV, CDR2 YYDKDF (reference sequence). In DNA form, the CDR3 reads TGTGCCACCAGCAGAGTCGGGGAAGGGGACAATCAGCCCCAGCATTTT. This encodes CATSRVGEGDNQPQHF.

This CDR3 is CASSITGTSGSKLMETQYF. The CDR3 region has the DNA TGTGCCAGCTCTATTACCGGGACTAGCGGGAGCAAGTTAATGGAGACCCAGTACTTC. The chain recombines TRBV2 with TRBJ2-5; TRBD2 matches at 14 bases. Germline CDR1 is SNHLY and CDR2 is FYNNEI. The CDR3 runs to 19 residues. The ends lost 8 bases at V and 5 bases at J; junction bases unmatched: 19. The full variable domain, in which reference TRBV2 and TRBJ2-5 provide the parts outside the CDR3, is EPEVTQTPSHQVTQMGQEVILRCVPISNHLYFYWYRQILGQKVEFLVSFYNNEISEKSEIFDDQFSVERPDGSNFTLKIRSTKLEDSAMYFCASSITGTSGSKLMETQYFGPGTRLLVL.

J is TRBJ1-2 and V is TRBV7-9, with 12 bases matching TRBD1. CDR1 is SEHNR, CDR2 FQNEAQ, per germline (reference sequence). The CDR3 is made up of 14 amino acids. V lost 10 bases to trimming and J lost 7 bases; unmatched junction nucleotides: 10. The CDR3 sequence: CATTRDRGQSGYTF. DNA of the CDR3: TGTGCCACCACGCGGGACAGGGGGCAAAGTGGCTACACCTTC.

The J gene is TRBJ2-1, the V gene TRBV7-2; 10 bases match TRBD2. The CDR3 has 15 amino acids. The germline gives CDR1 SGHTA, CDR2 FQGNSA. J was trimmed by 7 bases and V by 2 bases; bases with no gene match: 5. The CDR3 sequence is CASSLSAGGPNEQFF. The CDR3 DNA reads TGTGCCAGCAGCTTATCAGCGGGAGGGCCGAATGAGCAGTTCTTC. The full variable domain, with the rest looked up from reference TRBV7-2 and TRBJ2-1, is GAGVSQSPSNKVTEKGKDVELRCDPISGHTALYWYRQSLGQGLEFLIYFQGNSAPDKSGLPSDRFSAERTGGSVSTLTIQRTQQEDSAVYLCASSLSAGGPNEQFFGPGTRLTVL.

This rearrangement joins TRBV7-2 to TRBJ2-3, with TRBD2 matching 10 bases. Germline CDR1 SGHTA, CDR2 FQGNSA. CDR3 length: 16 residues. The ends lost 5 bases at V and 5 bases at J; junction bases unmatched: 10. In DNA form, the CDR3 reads TGTGCCAGCAGCCCGCACTCTAGCGGGAGAGGAGATACGCAGTATTTT. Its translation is CASSPHSSGRGDTQYF. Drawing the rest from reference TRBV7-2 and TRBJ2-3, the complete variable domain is GAGVSQSPSNKVTEKGKDVELRCDPISGHTALYWYRQSLGQGLEFLIYFQGNSAPDKSGLPSDRFSAERTGGSVSTLTIQRTQQEDSAVYLCASSPHSSGRGDTQYFGPGTRLTVL.

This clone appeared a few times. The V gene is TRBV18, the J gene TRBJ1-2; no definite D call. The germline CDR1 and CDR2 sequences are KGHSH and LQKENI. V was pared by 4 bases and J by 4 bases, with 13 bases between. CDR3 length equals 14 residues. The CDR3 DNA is TGTGCCAGCTCACGTGCGGGGTTGGGCTATGGCTACACCTTC. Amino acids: CASSRAGLGYGYTF.

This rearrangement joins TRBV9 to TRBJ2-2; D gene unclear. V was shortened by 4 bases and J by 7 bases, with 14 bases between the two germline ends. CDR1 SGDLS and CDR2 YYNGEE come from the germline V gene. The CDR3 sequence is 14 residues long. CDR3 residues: CASSTRVFGGELFF. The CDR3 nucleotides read TGTGCCAGCAGCACCCGAGTCTTCGGCGGGGAGCTGTTTTTT.

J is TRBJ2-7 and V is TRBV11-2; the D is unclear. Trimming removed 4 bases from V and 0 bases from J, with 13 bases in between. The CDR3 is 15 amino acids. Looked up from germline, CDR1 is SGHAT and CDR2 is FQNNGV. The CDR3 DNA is TGTGCCAGCAGCTACCGGACGGTCCGCTCCTACGAGCAGTACTTC. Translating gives CASSYRTVRSYEQYF.

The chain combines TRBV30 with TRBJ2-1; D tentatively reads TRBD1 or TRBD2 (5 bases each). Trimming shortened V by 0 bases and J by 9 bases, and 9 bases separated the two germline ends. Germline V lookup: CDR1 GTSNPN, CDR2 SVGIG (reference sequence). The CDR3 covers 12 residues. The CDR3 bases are TGTGCCTGGAGTGTAAATGGGGGTGAGCAGTTCTTC. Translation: CAWSVNGGEQFF.

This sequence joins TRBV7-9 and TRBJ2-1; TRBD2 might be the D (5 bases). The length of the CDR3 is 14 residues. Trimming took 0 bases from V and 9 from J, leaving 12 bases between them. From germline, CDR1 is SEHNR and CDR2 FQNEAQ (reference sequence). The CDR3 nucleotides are TGTGCCAGCAGCTTAGCGTCCCGACGGGGTGAGCAGTTCTTC. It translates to CASSLASRRGEQFF.

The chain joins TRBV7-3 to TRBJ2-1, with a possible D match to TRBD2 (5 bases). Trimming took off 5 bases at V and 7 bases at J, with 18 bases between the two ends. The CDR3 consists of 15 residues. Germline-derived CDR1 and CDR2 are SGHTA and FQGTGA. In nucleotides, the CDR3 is TGTGCCAGCAGCCTGACATCGACCTCGGGGAATGAGCAGTTCTTC. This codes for CASSLTSTSGNEQFF.

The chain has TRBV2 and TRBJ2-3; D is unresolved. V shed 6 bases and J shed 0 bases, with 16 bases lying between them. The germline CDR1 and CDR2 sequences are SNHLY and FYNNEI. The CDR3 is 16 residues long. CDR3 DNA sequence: TGTGCCAGCAGGAAAATGATATCCGCTAGCACAGATACGCAGTATTTT. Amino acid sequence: CASRKMISASTDTQYF.

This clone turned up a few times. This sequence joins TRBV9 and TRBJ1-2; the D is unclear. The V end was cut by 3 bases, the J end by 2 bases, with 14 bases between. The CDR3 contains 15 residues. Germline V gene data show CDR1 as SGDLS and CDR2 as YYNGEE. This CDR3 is CASSAFRTPNYGYTF. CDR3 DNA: TGTGCCAGCAGCGCGTTTCGGACGCCGAACTATGGCTACACCTTC.

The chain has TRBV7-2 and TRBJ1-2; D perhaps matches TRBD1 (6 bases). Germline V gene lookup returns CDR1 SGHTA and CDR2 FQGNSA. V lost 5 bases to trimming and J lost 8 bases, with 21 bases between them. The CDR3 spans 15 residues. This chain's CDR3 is CASSPGGAAIEGYTF. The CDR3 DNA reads TGTGCCAGCAGCCCTGGGGGGGCGGCGATTGAGGGCTACACCTTC.

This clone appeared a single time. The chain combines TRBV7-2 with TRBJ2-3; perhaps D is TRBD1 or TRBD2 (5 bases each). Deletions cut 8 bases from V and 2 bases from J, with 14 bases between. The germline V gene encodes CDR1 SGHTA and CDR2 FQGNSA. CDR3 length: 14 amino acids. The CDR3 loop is CASGSGRYTDTQYF. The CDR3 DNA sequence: TGTGCCAGCGGCTCGGGACGATACACAGATACGCAGTATTTT.